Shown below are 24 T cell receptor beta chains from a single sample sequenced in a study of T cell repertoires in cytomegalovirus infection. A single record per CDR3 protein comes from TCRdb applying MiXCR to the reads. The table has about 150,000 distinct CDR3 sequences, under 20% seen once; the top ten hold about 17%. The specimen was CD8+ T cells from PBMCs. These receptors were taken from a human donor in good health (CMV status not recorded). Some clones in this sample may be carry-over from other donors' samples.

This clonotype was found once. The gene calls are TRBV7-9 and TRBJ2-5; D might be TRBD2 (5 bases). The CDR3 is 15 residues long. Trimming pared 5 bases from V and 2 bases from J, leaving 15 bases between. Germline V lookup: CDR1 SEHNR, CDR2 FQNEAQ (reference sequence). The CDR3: CASSPREVGQETQYF. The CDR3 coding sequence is TGTGCCAGCAGCCCCCGGGAAGTAGGGCAAGAGACCCAGTACTTC.

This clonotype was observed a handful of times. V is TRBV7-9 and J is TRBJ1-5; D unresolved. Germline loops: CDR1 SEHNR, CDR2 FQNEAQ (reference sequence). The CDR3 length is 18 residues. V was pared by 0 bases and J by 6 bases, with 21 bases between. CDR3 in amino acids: CASSLAADPRWEAQPQHF. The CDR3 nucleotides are TGTGCCAGCAGCTTAGCCGCCGATCCTCGGTGGGAAGCTCAGCCCCAGCATTTT.

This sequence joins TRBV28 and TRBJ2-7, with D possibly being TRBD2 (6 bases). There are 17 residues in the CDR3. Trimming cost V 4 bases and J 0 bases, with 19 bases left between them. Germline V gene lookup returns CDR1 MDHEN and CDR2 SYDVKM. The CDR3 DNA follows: TGTGCCAGCAGTTGGGGAGGAGGACACAGGAGCTCCTACGAGCAGTACTTC. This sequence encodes CASSWGGGHRSSYEQYF.

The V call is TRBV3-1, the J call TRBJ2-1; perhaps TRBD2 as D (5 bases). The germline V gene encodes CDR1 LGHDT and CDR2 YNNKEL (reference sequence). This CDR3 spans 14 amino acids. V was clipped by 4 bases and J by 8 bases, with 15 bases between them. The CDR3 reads CASSPPLFGDEQFF. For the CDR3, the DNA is TGTGCCAGCAGCCCCCCTTTATTCGGGGATGAGCAGTTCTTC.

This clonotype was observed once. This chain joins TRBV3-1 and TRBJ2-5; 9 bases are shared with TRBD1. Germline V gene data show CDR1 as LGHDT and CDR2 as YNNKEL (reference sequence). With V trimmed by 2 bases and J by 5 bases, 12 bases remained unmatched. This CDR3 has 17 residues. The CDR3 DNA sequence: TGTGCCAGCAGCCAAAGATACCACCGGGACAGGGACGAGACCCAGTACTTC. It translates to CASSQRYHRDRDETQYF.

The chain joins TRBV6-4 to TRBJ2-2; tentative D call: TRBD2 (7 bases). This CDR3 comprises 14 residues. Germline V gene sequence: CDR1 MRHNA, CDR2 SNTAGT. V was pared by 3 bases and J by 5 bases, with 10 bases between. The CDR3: CASSEGGETGELFF. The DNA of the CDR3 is TGTGCCAGCAGTGAAGGGGGGGAGACCGGGGAGCTGTTTTTT.

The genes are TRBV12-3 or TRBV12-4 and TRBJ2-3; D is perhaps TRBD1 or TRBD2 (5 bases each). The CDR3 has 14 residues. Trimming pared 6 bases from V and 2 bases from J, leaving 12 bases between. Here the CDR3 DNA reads TGTGCCAGCAGCCTCCGGGACCTCACAGATACGCAGTATTTT. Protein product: CASSLRDLTDTQYF.

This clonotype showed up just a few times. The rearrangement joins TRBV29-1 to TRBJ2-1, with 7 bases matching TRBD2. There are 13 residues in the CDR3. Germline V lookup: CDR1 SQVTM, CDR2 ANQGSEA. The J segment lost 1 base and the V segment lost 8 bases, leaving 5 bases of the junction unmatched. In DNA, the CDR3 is TGCAGCACTCTGGGGGGGTCCTACAATGAGCAGTTCTTC. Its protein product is CSTLGGSYNEQFF.

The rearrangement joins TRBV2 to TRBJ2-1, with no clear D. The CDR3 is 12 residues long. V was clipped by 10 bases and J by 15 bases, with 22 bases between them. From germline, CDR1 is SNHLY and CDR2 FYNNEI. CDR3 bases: TGTGCCACCACCCTTGAAGACAAAAGGGTGTTCTTC. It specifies CATTLEDKRVFF.

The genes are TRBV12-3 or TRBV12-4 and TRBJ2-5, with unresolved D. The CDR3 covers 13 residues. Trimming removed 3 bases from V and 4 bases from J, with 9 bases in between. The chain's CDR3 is CASSFLAGETQYF. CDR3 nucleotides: TGTGCCAGCAGTTTTTTAGCAGGAGAGACCCAGTACTTC.

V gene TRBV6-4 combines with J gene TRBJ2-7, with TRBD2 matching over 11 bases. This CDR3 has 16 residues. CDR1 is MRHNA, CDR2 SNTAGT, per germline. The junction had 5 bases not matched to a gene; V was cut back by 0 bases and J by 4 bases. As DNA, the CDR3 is TGTGCCAGCAGTGACTCGAAGACTAGCGGGAAATACGAGCAGTACTTC. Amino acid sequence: CASSDSKTSGKYEQYF.

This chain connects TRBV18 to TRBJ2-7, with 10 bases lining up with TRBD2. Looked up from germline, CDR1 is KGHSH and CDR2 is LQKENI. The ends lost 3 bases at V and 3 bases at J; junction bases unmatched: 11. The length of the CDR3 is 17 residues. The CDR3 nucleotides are TGTGCCAGCTCACCTCTGGCTAGCGGGAGTCTTAACTACGAGCAGTACTTC. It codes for CASSPLASGSLNYEQYF.

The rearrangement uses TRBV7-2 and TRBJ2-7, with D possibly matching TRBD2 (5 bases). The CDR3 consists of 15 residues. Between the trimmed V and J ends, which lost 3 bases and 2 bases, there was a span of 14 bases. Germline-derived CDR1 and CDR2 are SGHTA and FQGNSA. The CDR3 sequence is CASSLRRSLTYEQYF. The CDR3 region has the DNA TGTGCCAGCAGCTTGCGGAGGAGTCTAACCTACGAGCAGTACTTC. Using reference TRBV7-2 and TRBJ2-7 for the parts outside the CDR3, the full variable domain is GAGVSQSPSNKVTEKGKDVELRCDPISGHTALYWYRQSLGQGLEFLIYFQGNSAPDKSGLPSDRFSAERTGGSVSTLTIQRTQQEDSAVYLCASSLRRSLTYEQYFGPGTRLTVT.

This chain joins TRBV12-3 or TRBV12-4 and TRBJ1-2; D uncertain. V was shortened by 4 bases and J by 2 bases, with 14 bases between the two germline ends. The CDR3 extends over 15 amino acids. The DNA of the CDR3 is TGTGCCAGCAGTTCCCCTAGTGGGGTAAACTATGGCTACACCTTC. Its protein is CASSSPSGVNYGYTF.

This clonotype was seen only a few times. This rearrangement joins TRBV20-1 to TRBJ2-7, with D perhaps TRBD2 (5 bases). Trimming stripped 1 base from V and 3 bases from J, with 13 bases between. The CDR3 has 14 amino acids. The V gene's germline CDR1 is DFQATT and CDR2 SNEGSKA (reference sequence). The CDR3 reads CSARGLSSDYEQYF. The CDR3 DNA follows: TGCAGTGCTAGAGGGTTGAGTAGCGACTACGAGCAGTACTTC.

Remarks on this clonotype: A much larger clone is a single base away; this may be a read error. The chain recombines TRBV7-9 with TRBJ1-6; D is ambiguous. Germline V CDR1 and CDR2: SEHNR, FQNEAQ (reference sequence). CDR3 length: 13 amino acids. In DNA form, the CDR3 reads TGTGCCAGGAGCTTAGTGTCCCGTGCTCCCCTCCACTTT. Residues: CARSLVSRAPLHF.

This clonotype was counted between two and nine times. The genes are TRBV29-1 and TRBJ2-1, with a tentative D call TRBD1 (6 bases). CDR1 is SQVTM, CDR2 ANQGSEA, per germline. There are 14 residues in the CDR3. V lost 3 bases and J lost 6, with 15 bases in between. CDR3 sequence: CSVDGRTETNEQFF. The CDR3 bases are TGCAGCGTTGATGGCCGGACAGAGACCAATGAGCAGTTCTTC.

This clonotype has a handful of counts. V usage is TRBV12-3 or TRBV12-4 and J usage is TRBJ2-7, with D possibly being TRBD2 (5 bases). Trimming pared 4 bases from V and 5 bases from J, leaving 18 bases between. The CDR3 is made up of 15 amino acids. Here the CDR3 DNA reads TGTGCCAGCAGTTCAGGCGGGCCGGACGGCCACGAGCAGTACTTC. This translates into CASSSGGPDGHEQYF.

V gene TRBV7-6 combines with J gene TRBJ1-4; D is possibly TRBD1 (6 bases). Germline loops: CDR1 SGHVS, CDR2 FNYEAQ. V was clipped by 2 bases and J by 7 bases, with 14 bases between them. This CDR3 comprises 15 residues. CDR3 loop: CASSLNLAGVEKLFF. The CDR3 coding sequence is TGTGCCAGCAGCTTAAATCTGGCAGGGGTTGAAAAACTGTTTTTT.

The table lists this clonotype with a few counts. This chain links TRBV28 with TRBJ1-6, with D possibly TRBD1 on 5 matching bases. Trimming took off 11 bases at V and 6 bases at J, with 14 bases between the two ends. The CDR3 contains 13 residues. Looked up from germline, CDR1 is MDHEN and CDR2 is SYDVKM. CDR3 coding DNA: TGTGCCGTGCGGGACCCTAGTAATTCACCCCTCCACTTT. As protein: CAVRDPSNSPLHF.

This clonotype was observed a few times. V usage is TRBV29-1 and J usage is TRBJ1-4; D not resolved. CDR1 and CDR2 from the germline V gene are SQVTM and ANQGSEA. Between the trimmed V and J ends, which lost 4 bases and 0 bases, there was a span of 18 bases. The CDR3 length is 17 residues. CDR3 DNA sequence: TGCAGCGTTGCGTACGCTTCCAATACCGCAACTAATGAAAAACTGTTTTTT. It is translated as CSVAYASNTATNEKLFF.

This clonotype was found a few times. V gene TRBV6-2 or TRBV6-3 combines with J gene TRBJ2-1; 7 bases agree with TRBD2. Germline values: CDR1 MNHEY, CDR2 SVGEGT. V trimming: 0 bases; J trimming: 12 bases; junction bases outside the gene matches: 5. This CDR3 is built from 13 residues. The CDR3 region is CASSYSLTSWQFF. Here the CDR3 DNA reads TGTGCCAGCAGTTACTCCCTGACTAGCTGGCAGTTCTTC.

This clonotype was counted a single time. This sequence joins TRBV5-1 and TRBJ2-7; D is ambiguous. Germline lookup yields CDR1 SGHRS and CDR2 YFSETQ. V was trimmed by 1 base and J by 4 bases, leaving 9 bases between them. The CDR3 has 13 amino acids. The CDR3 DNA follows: TGCGCCAGCAGCTTGTCGGACGGATACGAGCAGTACTTC. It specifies CASSLSDGYEQYF.

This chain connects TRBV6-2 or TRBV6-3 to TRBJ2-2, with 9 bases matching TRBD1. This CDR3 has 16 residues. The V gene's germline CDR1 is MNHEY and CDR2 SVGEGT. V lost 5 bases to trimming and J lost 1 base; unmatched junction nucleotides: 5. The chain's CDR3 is CASSPEGQGNTGELFF. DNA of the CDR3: TGTGCCAGCAGTCCCGAGGGACAGGGGAACACCGGGGAGCTGTTTTTT.